The sequence of this T cell receptor (beta chain) was determined in a study of regulatory T cells in long-lasting Graves disease. Study background: Disease was considered persistent Graves' disease after over 5 years of antithyroid drugs (with positive TSH receptor antibodies). Study observations and caveats: Persistent disease preferred TRBV28, TRBJ1-2 and TRBJ2-5; new disease, TRBV20-1 and TRBJ2-1.

Investigators prepared the TCR beta libraries by applying iRepertoire HTBI primers and Arm-PCR of CDR3 regions. TCRdb re-derived calls from the multiplex PCR reads in MiXCR, one entry per CDR3 protein. The table records about 290,000 distinct CDR3 sequences, under 25% of them present only once. On this clonotype itself: The antigen remains undetermined.

Time point denoted: persistent/refractory GD, antithyroid drugs over 5 years with positive TRAb. PBMCs provided the RNA from which the TCR library was made. The length of the CDR3 is 14 residues. Germline V lookup: CDR1 SNHLY, CDR2 FYNNEI. V lost 6 bases to trimming and J lost 3 bases; unmatched junction nucleotides: 5. This rearrangement joins TRBV2 to TRBJ2-1; 7 bases match TRBD2. The source is a female donor with Graves disease. The starting material was peripheral blood mononuclear cells (PBMCs), obtained when the disease was refractory, from a patient treated with antithyroid drugs. In DNA form, the CDR3 reads TGTGCCAGCAGCGAGGGAGGGCACTACAATGAGCAGTTCTTC. It specifies CASSEGGHYNEQFF.